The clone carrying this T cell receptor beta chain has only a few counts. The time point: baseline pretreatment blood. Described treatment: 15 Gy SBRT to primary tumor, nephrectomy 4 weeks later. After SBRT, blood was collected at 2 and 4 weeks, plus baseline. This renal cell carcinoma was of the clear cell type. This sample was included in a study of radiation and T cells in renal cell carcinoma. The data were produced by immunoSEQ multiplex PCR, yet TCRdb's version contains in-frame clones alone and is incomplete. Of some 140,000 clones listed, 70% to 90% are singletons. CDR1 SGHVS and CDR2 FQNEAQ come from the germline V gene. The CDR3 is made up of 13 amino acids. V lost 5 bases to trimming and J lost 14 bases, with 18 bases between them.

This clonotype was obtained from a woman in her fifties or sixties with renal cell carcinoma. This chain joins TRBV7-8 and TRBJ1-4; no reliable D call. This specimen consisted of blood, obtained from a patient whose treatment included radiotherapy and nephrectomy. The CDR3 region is CASSPPRSDSLFF. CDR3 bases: TGTGCCAGCAGCCCACCTAGAAGTGATAGTCTGTTTTTT.